Listed below are T cell receptor beta chains from one sample, sequenced in a study of blood T cell repertoires in COVID-19. TCRdb's table, derived via immunoSEQ multiplex PCR, lists solely in-frame clones and lacks some. The profile shows about 380,000 clones, roughly 86% of them singletons. The sample comprised PBMCs or T cells enriched from blood (not recorded which). The receptors stem from a man aged 30 to 39 who had recovered from COVID-19. Both conserved end residues are part of each CDR3. A D gene is named only where the DNA matches it firmly. The size of a clone is reported for some rows only, either as once, few or many, or as a class for expanded clones.

>TRBJ2-5|TRBD2|-|TRBV4-2
TGTGCCAGCAGCCAGACTAGCGGGGGCCAGAAAGAGACCCAGTACTTC
CASSQTSGGQKETQYF
>TRBJ2-7|TRBD1|once|TRBV7-9
TGTGCCAGCAGCTTACTACCGGGACAGGGGAGCTCCTACGAGCAGTACTTC
CASSLLPGQGSSYEQYF
>TRBJ2-1|-|-|TRBV9
TGTGCCAGCAGCCACAGACGAGGACGGGGGGCTGATTCCTACAATGAGCAGTTCTTC
CASSHRRGRGADSYNEQFF
>TRBJ2-7|-|-|TRBV6-2/TRBV6-3
TGTGCCAGCAGTACTCGGGACACCAGACCGTACGAGCAGTACTTC
CASSTRDTRPYEQYF
>TRBJ1-2|-|-|TRBV7-3
TGTGCCAGCAGCACCTCCGCAGGGTCGAGAAGCTACACCTTC
CASSTSAGSRSYTF
>TRBJ1-5|-|-|TRBV3-1/TRBV3-2
TGTGCCAGCAGCGAAGGGCCCAATCAGCCCCAGCATTTT
CASSEGPNQPQHF
>TRBJ1-2|-|-|TRBV7-9
TGTGCCAGCAGCTTAGGGAAAAGGAGCTATGGCTACACCTTC
CASSLGKRSYGYTF
>TRBJ1-5|-|-|TRBV18
TGTGCCAGCTCGTTACAGGCGAGTGATCAGCCCCAGCATTTT
CASSLQASDQPQHF
>TRBJ2-7|TRBD1|-|TRBV5-1
TGCGCCAGCAGCGGAACTGGACAGGGCCCCTACGAGCAGTACTTC
CASSGTGQGPYEQYF
>TRBJ1-2|TRBD1|-|TRBV29-1
TGCAGCGTTCCGGGACAGGGTTTAGGCTACACCTTC
CSVPGQGLGYTF
>TRBJ2-7|TRBD1|-|TRBV4-3
TGCGCCAGCAGCCCAGACAGGGGCTACGAGCAGTACTTC
CASSPDRGYEQYF
>TRBJ1-2|TRBD1|-|TRBV4-3
TGCGCCAGCAGCCAACTGGACAGGTACGCCGGAGGCTACACCTTC
CASSQLDRYAGGYTF
>TRBJ1-6|TRBD1|-|TRBV7-2
TGTGCCAGCAGCCGGGGACAGGGTTCTTCACCCCTCCACTTT
CASSRGQGSSPLHF
>TRBJ1-2|-|-|TRBV12-3/TRBV12-4
TGTGCCAGCAGTTTAGGGGGCGTCTCGGGCTACACCTTC
CASSLGGVSGYTF
>TRBJ2-6|-|-|TRBV9
TGTGCCAGCAGCCCCCGGACAGAAAAACCCTCTGGGGCCAACGTCCTGACTTTC
CASSPRTEKPSGANVLTF
>TRBJ2-7|-|-|TRBV5-1
TGCGCCAGCAGCTTGGTACCCACCGGGATGGCCTACGAGCAGTACTTC
CASSLVPTGMAYEQYF
>TRBJ1-2|TRBD1|once|TRBV7-6
TGTGCCAGCGGATTCGGACAGGGGCTAGGCTATGGCTACACCTTC
CASGFGQGLGYGYTF
>TRBJ2-7|-|-|TRBV6-5
TGTGCCAGCAGGGCCAGTGTAACCGAGCAGTACTTC
CASRASVTEQYF
>TRBJ1-5|-|-|TRBV6-5
TGTGCCAGCAGATCACTACAGGGTAAGCCCCAGCATTTT
CASRSLQGKPQHF
>TRBJ1-2|-|-|TRBV19
TGTGCCAGTAGTAGACAGGATTTTGTGGGAGGCTACACCTTC
CASSRQDFVGGYTF
>TRBJ1-5|-|-|TRBV12-3/TRBV12-4
TGTGCCAGCAGTTTTCGCGGGAAACAGCCCCAGCATTTT
CASSFRGKQPQHF
>TRBJ1-2|-|-|TRBV7-8
TGTGCCAGCAGCTTTCCAGGGGCTCCAAAGGACTATGGCTACACCTTC
CASSFPGAPKDYGYTF
>TRBJ1-2|-|-|TRBV20-1
TGCAGTGCTAGTACGGGGACACCCGACACACTTCATGGCTACACCTTC
CSASTGTPDTLHGYTF
>TRBJ1-2|-|-|TRBV5-1
TGCGCCAGCAGCGAGGCCGGGGGAGCCTATGGCTACACCTTC
CASSEAGGAYGYTF
>TRBJ1-1|-|few|TRBV5-6
TGTGCCAGCAGAACCCGGGAACGGATGAACACTGAAGCTTTCTTT
CASRTRERMNTEAFF
>TRBJ2-5|TRBD2|few|TRBV3-1/TRBV3-2
TGTGCCAGCAGGAATAGCGGGGAGAAAGAGACCCAGTACTTC
CASRNSGEKETQYF
>TRBJ2-2|TRBD1|-|TRBV7-2
TGTGCCAGCAGCGCCGGACAGGTTCACACCGGGGAGCTGTTTTTT
CASSAGQVHTGELFF
>TRBJ2-3|TRBD1|-|TRBV5-1
TGCGCCAGCAGCTACGGGACAGGGGACACAGATACGCAGTATTTT
CASSYGTGDTDTQYF
>TRBJ1-6|TRBD1|-|TRBV19
TGTGCCAGTAGTAGCGACAGGGGTTCACCCCTCCACTTT
CASSSDRGSPLHF
>TRBJ2-1|-|-|TRBV4-1
TGCGCCAGCAGCCCGCAGGGGCGAAACTCCTACAATGAGCAGTTCTTC
CASSPQGRNSYNEQFF
>TRBJ1-2|-|once|TRBV11-2
TGTGCCAGCAGTACTAACTATGGCTACACCTTC
CASSTNYGYTF
>TRBJ1-2|-|-|TRBV11-2
TGTGCCAGCAGCTTAGAATCAGTCCGAATAAACTATGGCTACACCTTC
CASSLESVRINYGYTF
>TRBJ2-3|-|once|TRBV12-3/TRBV12-4
TGTGCCAGCAGTCCCGCCGCGAGCGGCACGCAGTATTTT
CASSPAASGTQYF
>TRBJ2-2|-|-|TRBV9
TGTGCCAGCAGCGTAGCTAGCGCATCTAACACCGGGGAGCTGTTTTTT
CASSVASASNTGELFF
>TRBJ1-4|TRBD1|-|TRBV25-1
TGTGCCAGCAGTGCACGACAGGGGGCCCTTCTCCGGGCTGAAAAACTGTTTTTT
CASSARQGALLRAEKLFF
>TRBJ1-1|-|-|TRBV2
TGTGCCAGCATCCTCGGGGAGATGAACACTGAAGCTTTCTTT
CASILGEMNTEAFF
>TRBJ2-3|-|-|TRBV29-1
TGCAGCTCCACAGGTAGCACAGATACGCAGTATTTT
CSSTGSTDTQYF
>TRBJ2-7|-|-|TRBV2
TGTGCCAGCAGTGAACGGGGGGCCGGGGCCTACGAGCAGTACTTC
CASSERGAGAYEQYF
>TRBJ1-2|-|-|TRBV5-1
TGCGCCAGCAGCAAGACAGGCGAGAAGGGCTACACCTTC
CASSKTGEKGYTF
>TRBJ1-4|-|-|TRBV3-1/TRBV3-2
TGTGCCAGCGCACAGAACGGACAGCTCTCGAATGGGGAACTGTTTTTT
CASAQNGQLSNGELFF
>TRBJ1-1|-|-|TRBV11-2
TGTGCCAGCAGGTCAACCAGGGGTAAGATGAACACTGAAGCTTTCTTT
CASRSTRGKMNTEAFF
>TRBJ1-4|-|few|TRBV5-1
TGCGCCAGCACCCGCCGGGGGGATCCTAATGAAAAACTGTTTTTT
CASTRRGDPNEKLFF
>TRBJ1-1|-|-|TRBV12-3/TRBV12-4
TGTGCCAGCCGCCGAGCTTCCAACACTGAAGCTTTCTTT
CASRRASNTEAFF
>TRBJ1-5|TRBD1|-|TRBV29-1
TGCAGCGCCATCTGGGACAGGGAACCCGGAGGATATAGCAATCAGCCCCAGCATTTT
CSAIWDREPGGYSNQPQHF
>TRBJ1-1|-|-|TRBV4-3
TGCGCCAGCAGCCAAGACCCGGCGGGAGGCACTGAAGCTTTCTTT
CASSQDPAGGTEAFF
>TRBJ2-3|TRBD2|-|TRBV7-9
TGTGCCAGCAGCGGACTAGCGGGGCTCACAGATACGCAGTATTTT
CASSGLAGLTDTQYF
>TRBJ2-7|TRBD1|-|TRBV18
TGTGCCAGCTCGCCAGGGACAGGGCGTAACCTGGGTTCCTACGAGCAGTACTTC
CASSPGTGRNLGSYEQYF
>TRBJ1-5|-|-|TRBV14
TGTGCCTACGTATGGCTCTCTTCTCAGCCCCAGCATTTT
CAYVWLSSQPQHF
>TRBJ1-1|TRBD1|once|TRBV10-3
TGTGCCATCAAAGGGAAAATAGCCCAAGGACAGGGATTTTGGGAAACTGAAGCTTTCTTT
CAIKGKIAQGQGFWETEAFF
>TRBJ1-5|-|-|TRBV12-3/TRBV12-4
TGTGCCAGCAGTTTTTATAGTCAGCCCCAGCATTTT
CASSFYSQPQHF
>TRBJ1-3|-|-|TRBV19
TGTGCCAGTAACCTCGAGCCGGGACACCCCATATATTTT
CASNLEPGHPIYF